The 2 T cell receptor beta chains reported below all come from one sample, sequenced in a study of CD8+CD57+ T cells in acquired aplastic anemia. Genomic DNA, the template, was used for profiling of the TCR beta VDJ and CDR3. TCRdb analysed the reads with MiXCR anew, one entry per CDR3 protein. The table lists 95,000 to 120,000 distinct CDR3 sequences, approximately 48% of them singletons. The specimen was sorted CD4+, CD8+, or CD8+CD57+ T cells (not recorded which) from PBMCs. These receptors were taken from a human donor in good health, serving as a control.

Only one count was recorded for this clonotype. The chain has TRBV13 and TRBJ2-3; 9 bases map to TRBD1. CDR3 length: 13 amino acids. V dropped 6 bases and J dropped 6; count of bases not matched to a gene: 4. Germline assignment: CDR1 PRHDT and CDR2 FYEKMQ (reference sequence). The CDR3 is CASRKQGADTQYF. In DNA, the CDR3 is TGTGCCAGCAGAAAACAGGGGGCGGATACGCAGTATTTT.

This clonotype was detected ten times or more. The chain recombines TRBV5-4 with TRBJ2-7, with 7 bases that match TRBD1. The junction had 10 bases not matched to a gene; V was cut back by 1 base and J by 0 bases. CDR1 and CDR2 (germline): SGHNT, YYREEE (reference sequence). This CDR3 comprises 17 residues. This chain's CDR3 is CASSLPEAGGSSYEQYF. CDR3 DNA: TGTGCCAGCAGCTTGCCCGAGGCAGGGGGTAGCTCCTACGAGCAGTACTTC.